Described below is a single TCR beta chain sequence and its context. TCRdb analysed the 5' RACE reads with MiXCR anew, one entry per CDR3 protein. The data hold 1.5 million to 2 million distinct CDR3 sequences, with less than 35% observed a single time. This sample is part of a study of identical twins. Per germline, CDR1 DFQATT and CDR2 SNEGSKA (reference sequence). The CDR3 length is 18 residues. V gave up 3 bases and J gave up 5 bases; unmatched junction bases: 14. The sequence came from a newborn girl in good health. Specimen: cord blood. The chain recombines TRBV20-1 with TRBJ2-3; 13 bases fit TRBD2. As DNA, the CDR3 is TGCAGTGCTAGCGCAACCTCGACTAGCGGGAGGTCTGGAGATACGCAGTATTTT. Translated, it gives CSASATSTSGRSGDTQYF.